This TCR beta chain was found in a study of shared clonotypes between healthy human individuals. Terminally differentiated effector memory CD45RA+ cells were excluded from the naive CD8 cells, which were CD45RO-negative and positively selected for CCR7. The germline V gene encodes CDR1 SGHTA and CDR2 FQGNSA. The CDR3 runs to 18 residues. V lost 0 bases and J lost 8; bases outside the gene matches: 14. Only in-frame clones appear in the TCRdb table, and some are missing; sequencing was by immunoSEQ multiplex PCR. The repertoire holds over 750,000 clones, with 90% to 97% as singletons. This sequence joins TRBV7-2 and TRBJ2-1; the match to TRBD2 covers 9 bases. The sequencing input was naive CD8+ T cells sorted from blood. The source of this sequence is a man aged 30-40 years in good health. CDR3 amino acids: CASSLAAGGPNNYDEQFF. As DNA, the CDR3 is TGTGCCAGCAGCTTAGCCGCGGGAGGGCCCAATAATTACGATGAGCAGTTCTTC.